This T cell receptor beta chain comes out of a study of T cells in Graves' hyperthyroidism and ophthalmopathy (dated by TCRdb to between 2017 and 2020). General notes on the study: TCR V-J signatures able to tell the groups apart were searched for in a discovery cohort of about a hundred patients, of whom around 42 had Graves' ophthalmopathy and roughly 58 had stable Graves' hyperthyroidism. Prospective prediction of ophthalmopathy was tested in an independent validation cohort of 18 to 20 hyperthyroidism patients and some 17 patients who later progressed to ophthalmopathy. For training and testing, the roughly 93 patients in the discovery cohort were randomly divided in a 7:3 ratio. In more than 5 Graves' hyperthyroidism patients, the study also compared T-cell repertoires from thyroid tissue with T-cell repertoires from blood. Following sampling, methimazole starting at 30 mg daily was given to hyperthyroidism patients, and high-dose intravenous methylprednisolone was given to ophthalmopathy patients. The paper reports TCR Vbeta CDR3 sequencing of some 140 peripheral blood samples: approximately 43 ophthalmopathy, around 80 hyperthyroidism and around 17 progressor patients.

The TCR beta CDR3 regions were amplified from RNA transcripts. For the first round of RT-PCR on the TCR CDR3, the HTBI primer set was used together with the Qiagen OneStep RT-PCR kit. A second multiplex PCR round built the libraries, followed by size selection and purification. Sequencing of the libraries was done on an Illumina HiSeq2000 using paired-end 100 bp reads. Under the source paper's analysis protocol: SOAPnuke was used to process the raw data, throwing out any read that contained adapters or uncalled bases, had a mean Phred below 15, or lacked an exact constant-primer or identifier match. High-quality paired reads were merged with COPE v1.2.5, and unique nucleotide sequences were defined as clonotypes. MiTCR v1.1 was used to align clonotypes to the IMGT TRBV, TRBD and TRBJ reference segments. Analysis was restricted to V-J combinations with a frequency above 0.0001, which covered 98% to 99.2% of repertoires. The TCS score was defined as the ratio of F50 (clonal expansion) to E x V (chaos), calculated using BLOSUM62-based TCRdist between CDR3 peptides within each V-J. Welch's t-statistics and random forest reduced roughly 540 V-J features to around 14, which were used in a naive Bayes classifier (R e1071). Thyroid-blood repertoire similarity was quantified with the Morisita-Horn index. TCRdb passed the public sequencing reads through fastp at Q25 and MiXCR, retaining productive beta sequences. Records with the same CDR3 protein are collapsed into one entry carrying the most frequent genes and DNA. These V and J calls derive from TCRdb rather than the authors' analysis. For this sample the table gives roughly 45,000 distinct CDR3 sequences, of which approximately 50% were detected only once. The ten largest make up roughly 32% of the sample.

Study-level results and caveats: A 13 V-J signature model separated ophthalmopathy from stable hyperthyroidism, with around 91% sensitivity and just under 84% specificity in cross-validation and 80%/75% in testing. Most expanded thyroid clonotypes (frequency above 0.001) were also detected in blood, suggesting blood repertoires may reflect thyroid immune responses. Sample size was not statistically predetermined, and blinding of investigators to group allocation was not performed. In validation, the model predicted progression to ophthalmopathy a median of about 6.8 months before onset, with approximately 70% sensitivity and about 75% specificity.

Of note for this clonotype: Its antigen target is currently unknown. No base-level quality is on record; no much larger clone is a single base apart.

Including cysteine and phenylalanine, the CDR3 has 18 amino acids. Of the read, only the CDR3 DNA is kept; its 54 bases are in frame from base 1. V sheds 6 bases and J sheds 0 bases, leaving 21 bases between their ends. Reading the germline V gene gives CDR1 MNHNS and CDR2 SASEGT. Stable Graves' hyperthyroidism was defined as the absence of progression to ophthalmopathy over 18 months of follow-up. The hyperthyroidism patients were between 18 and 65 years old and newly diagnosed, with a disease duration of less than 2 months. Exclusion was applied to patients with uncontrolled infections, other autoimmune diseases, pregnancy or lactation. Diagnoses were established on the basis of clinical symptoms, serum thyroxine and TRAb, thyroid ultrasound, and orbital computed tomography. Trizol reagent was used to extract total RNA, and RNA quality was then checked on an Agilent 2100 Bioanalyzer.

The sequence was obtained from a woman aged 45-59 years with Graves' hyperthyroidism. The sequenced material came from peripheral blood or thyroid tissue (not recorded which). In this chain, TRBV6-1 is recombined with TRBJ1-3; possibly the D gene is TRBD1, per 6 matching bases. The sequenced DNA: TGTGCCAGCAGCCCCTGGGGGGGCATTACGGACTCTGGAAACACCATATATTTT. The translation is CASSPWGGITDSGNTIYF.